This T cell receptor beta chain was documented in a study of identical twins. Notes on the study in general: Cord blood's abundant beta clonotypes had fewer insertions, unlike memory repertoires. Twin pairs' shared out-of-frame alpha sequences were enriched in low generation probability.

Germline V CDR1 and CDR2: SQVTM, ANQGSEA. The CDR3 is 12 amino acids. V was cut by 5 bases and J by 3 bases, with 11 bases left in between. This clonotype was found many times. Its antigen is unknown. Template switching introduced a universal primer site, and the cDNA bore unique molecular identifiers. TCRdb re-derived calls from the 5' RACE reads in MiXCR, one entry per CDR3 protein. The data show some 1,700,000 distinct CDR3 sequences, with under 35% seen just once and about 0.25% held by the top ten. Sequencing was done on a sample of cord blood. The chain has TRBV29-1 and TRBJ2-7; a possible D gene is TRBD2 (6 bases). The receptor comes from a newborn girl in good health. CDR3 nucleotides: TGCAGCGTTTGGGGGGAATACTACGAGCAGTACTTC. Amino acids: CSVWGEYYEQYF.